The sequence of this T cell receptor (beta chain) was determined in a study of blood T cell repertoires in COVID-19. As for the study in general: PBMCs, B-cell-depleted T cells, or T cells provided the cDNA or gDNA that made up the material.

In the original processing: From reference gene primer amplification, estimates of nucleated cell counts were derived. TCRdb keeps only in-frame clones here, not all; method: immunoSEQ multiplex PCR. V, J and clone size are taken as reported in that table, and D and trimming were inferred from the DNA itself. Of approximately 140,000 clones listed, 88% are singletons. The length of the CDR3 is 15 residues. The V gene end was trimmed by 4 bases and the J gene end by 7 bases; junction bases not matched to a gene: 8. The germline gives CDR1 SGHRS, CDR2 YFSETQ. While infection was still active, Seattle patients were enrolled and then followed longitudinally.

Sequencing used peripheral blood. The receptor comes from a human donor with COVID-19, enrolled during active disease. The donor label of this sample is uncertain. The chain has TRBV5-1 and TRBJ1-6; 7 bases match TRBD1. CDR3 DNA: TGCGCCAGCAGCATTTCCGGGACAGACAATTCACCCCTCCACTTT. Protein product: CASSISGTDNSPLHF.